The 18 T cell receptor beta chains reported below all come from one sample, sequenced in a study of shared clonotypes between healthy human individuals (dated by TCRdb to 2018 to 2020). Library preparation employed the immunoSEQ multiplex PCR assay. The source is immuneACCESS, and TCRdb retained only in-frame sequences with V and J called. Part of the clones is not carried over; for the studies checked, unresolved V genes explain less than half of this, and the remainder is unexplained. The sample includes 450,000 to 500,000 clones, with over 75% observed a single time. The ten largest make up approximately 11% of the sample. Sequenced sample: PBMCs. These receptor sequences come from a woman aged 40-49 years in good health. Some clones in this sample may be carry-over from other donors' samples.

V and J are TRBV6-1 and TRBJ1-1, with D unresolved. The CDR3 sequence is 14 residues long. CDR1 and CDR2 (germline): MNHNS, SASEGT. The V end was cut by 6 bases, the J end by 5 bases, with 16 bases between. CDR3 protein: CASRHGFEETEAFF. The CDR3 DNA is TGTGCCAGCAGGCATGGGTTTGAGGAAACTGAAGCTTTCTTT.

The CDR3: CASRRTSTDTQYF. CDR3 sequence (DNA): TGTGCCAGCAGACGTACTAGCACAGATACGCAGTATTTT. The V and J genes are TRBV27 and TRBJ2-3; no firm D call. In germline, CDR1 is MNHEY, CDR2 SMNVEV (reference sequence). The CDR3 length is 13 residues. V was trimmed by 6 bases and J by 0 bases, leaving 7 bases between them.

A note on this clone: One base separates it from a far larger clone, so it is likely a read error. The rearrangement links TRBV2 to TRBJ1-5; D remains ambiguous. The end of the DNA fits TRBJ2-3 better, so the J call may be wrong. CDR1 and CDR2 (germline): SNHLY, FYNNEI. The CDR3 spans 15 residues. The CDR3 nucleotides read TGTGCCAGCAGTGGCCTGTTAGTAAGCAATCAGCCCCAGTATTTT. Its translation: CASSGLLVSNQPQYF.

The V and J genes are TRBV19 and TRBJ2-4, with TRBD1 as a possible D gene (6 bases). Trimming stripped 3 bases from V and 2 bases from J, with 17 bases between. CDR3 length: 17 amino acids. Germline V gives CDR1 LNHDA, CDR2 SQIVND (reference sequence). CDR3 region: CASSMSVGAGPKNIQYF. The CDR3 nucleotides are TGTGCCAGTAGTATGAGTGTGGGGGCAGGTCCCAAAAACATTCAGTACTTC.

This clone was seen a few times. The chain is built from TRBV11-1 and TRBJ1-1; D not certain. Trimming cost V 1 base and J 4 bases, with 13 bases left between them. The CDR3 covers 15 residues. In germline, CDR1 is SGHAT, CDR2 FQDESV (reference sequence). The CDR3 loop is CASSLDSLGSTEAFF. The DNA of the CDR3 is TGTGCCAGCAGCTTAGATTCCCTTGGGAGCACTGAAGCTTTCTTT.

The CDR3 sequence is CASTHRGGSQPQHF. CDR3 DNA: TGTGCCAGCACCCACAGGGGTGGTAGCCAGCCCCAGCATTTT. V usage is TRBV28 and J usage is TRBJ1-5, with 7 bases aligning to TRBD1. Trimming took 7 bases from V and 7 from J; bases not matched to a gene: 10. The CDR3 covers 14 residues. The V gene's germline CDR1 is MDHEN and CDR2 SYDVKM.

The CDR3 DNA follows: TGTGCCAGCAGCTCCATGAAGCGGGAGCGAAACTACGAGCAGTACTTC. Its translation is CASSSMKRERNYEQYF. The V and J genes are TRBV5-6 and TRBJ2-7; 8 bases are shared with TRBD2. Germline lookup yields CDR1 SGHDT and CDR2 YYEEEE. This CDR3 contains 16 residues. V was clipped by 3 bases and J by 3 bases; unmatched bases: 11.

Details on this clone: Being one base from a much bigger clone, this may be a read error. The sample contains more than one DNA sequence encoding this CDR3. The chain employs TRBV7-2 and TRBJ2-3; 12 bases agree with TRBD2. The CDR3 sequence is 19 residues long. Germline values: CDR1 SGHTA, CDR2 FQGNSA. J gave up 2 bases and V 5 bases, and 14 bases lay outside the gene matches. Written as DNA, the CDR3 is TGTGCCAGCAGCCTACGTACTAGCGGGAGGATCAGGCTCACAGATACGCAGTATTTT. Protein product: CASSLRTSGRIRLTDTQYF. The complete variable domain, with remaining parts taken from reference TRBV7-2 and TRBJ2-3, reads GAGVSQSPSNKVTEKGKDVELRCDPISGHTALYWYRQSLGQGLEFLIYFQGNSAPDKSGLPSDRFSAERTGGSVSTLTIQRTQQEDSAVYLCASSLRTSGRIRLTDTQYFGPGTRLTVL.

CDR3 sequence reads: CASSLHNIDRVSYNEQFF. CDR3 bases: TGTGCCAGCAGTTTACACAACATAGACAGGGTCAGCTACAATGAGCAGTTCTTC. This chain uses TRBV27 with TRBJ2-1; 7 bases are shared with TRBD1. The V and J ends lost 2 bases and 3 bases, in that order; junction bases with no gene match: 13. Germline loops: CDR1 MNHEY, CDR2 SMNVEV (reference sequence). The CDR3 totals 18 residues.

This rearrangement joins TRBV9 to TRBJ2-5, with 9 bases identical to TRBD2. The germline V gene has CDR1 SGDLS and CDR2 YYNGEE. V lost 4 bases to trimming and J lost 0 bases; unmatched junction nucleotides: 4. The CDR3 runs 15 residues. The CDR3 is CASSFSGSHQETQYF. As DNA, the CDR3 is TGTGCCAGCAGCTTTAGCGGGAGTCACCAAGAGACCCAGTACTTC.

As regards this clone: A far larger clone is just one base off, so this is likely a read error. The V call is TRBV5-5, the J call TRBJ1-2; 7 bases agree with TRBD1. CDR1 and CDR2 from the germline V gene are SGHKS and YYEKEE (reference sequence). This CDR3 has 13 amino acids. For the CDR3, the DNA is TGTGCCAGCAGCCCCGGGACAGTCTATTGCTACACCTTC. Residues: CASSPGTVYCYTF.

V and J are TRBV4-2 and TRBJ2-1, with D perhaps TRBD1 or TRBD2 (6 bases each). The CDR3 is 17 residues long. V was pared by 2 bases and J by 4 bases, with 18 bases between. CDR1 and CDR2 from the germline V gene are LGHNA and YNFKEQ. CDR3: CASSQPPGQRAYNEQFF. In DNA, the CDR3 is TGTGCCAGCAGCCAACCCCCCGGACAGCGGGCATACAATGAGCAGTTCTTC.

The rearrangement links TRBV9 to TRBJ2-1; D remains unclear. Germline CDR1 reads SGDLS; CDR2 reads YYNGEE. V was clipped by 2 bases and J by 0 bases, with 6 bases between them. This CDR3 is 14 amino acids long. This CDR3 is CASSVSTSYNEQFF. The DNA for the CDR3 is TGTGCCAGCAGCGTCTCTACCTCCTACAATGAGCAGTTCTTC.

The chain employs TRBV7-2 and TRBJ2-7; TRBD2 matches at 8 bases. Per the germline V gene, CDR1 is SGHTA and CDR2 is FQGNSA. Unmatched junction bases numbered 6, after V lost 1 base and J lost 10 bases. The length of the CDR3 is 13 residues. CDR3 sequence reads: CASSLGAGDLQYF. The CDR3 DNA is TGTGCCAGCAGCTTAGGAGCGGGAGACCTTCAGTACTTC.

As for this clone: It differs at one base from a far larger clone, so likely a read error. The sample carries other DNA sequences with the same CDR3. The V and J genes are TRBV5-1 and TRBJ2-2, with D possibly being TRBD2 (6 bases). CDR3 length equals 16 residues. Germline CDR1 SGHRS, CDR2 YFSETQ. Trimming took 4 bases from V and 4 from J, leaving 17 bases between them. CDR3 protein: CASSPGGRESTGELFF. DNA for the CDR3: TGCGCCAGCAGCCCAGGAGGACGGGAGAGCACCGGGGAGCTGTTTTTT.

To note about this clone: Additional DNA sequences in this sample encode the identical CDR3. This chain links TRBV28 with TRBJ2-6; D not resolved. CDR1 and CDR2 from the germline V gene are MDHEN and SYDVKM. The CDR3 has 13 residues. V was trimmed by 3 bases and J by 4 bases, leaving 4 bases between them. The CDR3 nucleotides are TGTGCCAGCAGTTTGGGAGGGGCCAACGTCCTGACTTTC. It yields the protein CASSLGGANVLTF.

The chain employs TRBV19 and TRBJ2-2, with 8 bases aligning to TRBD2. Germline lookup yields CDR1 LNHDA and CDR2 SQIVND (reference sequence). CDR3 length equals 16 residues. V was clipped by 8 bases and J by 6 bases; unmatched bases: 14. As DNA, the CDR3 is TGTGCCAGTCAAACCGGGACTAGAGGATCCCCCGGGGAGCTGTTTTTT. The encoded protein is CASQTGTRGSPGELFF. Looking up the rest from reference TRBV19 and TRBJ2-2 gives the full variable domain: DGGITQSPKYLFRKEGQNVTLSCEQNLNHDAMYWYRQDPGQGLRLIYYSQIVNDFQKGDIAEGYSVSREKKESFPLTVTSAQKNPTAFYLCASQTGTRGSPGELFFGEGSRLTVL.

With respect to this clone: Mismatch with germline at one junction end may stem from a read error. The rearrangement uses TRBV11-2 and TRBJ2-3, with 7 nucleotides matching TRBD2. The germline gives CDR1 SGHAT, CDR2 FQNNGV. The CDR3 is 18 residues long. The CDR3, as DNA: TGTGCCAGCAGCCTAGAGAGTAAATTGGGGAGGGCCCCTTATACGCAGTATTTT. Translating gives CASSLESKLGRAPYTQYF.